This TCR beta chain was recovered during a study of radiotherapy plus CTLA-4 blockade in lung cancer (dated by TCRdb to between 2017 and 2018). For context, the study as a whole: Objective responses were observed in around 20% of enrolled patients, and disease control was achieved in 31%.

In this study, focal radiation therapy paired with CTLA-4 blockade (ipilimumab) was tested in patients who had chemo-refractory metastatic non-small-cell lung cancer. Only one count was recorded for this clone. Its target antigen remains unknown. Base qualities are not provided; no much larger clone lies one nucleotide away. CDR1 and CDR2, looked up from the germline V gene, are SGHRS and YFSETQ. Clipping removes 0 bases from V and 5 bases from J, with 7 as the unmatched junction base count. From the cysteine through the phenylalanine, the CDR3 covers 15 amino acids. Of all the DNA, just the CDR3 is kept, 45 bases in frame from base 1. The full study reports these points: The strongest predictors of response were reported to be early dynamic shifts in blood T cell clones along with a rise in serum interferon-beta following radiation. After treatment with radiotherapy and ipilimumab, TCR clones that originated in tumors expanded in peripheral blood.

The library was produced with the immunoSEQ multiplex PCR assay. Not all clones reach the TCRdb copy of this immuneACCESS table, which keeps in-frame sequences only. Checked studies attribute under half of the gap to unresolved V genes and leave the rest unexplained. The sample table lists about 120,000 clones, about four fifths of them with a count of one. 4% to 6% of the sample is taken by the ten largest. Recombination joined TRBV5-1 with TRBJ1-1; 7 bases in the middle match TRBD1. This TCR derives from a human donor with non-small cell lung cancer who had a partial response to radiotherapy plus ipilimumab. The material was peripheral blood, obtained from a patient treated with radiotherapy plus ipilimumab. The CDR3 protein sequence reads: CASSLERQGWTEAFF. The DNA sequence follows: TGCGCCAGCAGCTTGGAGAGACAGGGTTGGACTGAAGCTTTCTTT.